The clone carrying this T cell receptor (beta chain) was observed a handful of times. Its antigen is still unknown. MiXCR, applied by TCRdb to the reads, yields one record per CDR3 protein. The sample records roughly 40,000 distinct CDR3 sequences, 12% being singletons. This record comes from a study of type 1 regulatory T cells. Study observations and caveats: Compared with non-type 1 regulatory T cells, type 1 regulatory T cells showed a more restricted TCR repertoire.

This CDR3 spans 17 amino acids. Trimming stripped 2 bases from V and 8 bases from J, with 24 bases between. The germline V gene encodes CDR1 SGHTA and CDR2 FQGTGA. Source material: cultured non-Tr1 T cells, either the whole culture or a sorted T cell fraction (not recorded which). The rearrangement uses TRBV7-3 and TRBJ2-5; possible D gene TRBD2, 7 bases. The clonotype originates from a human donor in good health. CDR3 nucleotide sequence: TGTGCCAGCAGCTTACGTGGATCGGGGGGCCCACGAGGAACCCAGTACTTC. Translation: CASSLRGSGGPRGTQYF.